This T cell receptor beta chain was profiled in a study of blood T cells in healthy people across ages. Findings and caveats of the study: Both naive CD4+ cell counts and diversity were greater in long-lived donors than in aged donors.

Concerning this clonotype: As yet, its antigen is unknown.

The use of a sample-barcoded 5' primer and a J-beta primer mix characterized a second PCR of roughly 7 to 11 cycles. TCRdb redid the calling of the 5' RACE reads with MiXCR, one entry per CDR3 protein. The data contain about 720,000 distinct CDR3 sequences, approximately 21% of them singletons. Germline-derived CDR1 and CDR2 are SGHDT and YYEEEE. This CDR3 has 14 amino acids. With 0 bases clipped from V and 8 bases from J, the junction kept 6 bases outside the gene matches. This receptor was taken from a man aged 65 to 79 in good health. The chain joins TRBV5-6 to TRBJ1-2, with 8 positions matching TRBD1. Input material: blood. Written as DNA, the CDR3 is TGTGCCAGCAGCTTGGACCAGGGGGCGTTAGGCTACACCTTC. It encodes CASSLDQGALGYTF.